These T cell receptor beta chains were read from a single sample in a study of T cell responses to AZD1222 COVID-19 vaccine. The protocol was immunoSEQ multiplex PCR, while the TCRdb copy is restricted to in-frame clones and leaves out a portion. The sample has under 250,000 clones; approximately 94% are singletons. The material was peripheral blood, obtained on day 0 of MenACWY control vaccination. The receptor source for this set is an adult in good health. Each CDR3 is given with its conserved first and last residue. A D gene is named only where the DNA matches it firmly. Clone size is stated in some rows and not others, as once, few, many or a class when expanded.

>NA|TRBJ1-1|NA|TRBV4-3|13
TGCGCCAGCAGCCAAGATACAACAGTTGAAGCTTTCTTT
CASSQDTTVEAFF
>TRBD1|TRBJ2-1|NA|TRBV7-2|15
TGTGCCAGCAGCTTAGTCGGGACAGGGGGCCGTGAGCAGTTCTTC
CASSLVGTGGREQFF
>NA|TRBJ2-7|NA|TRBV7-2|15
TGTGCCAGCAGCTCGGGACTCGCTAGTCTAGGCGAGCAGTACTTC
CASSSGLASLGEQYF
>NA|TRBJ2-3|NA|TRBV5-1|14
TGCGCCAGCAGCCATCGGGCCAGCACAGATACGCAGTATTTT
CASSHRASTDTQYF
>NA|TRBJ1-1|NA|TRBV6-5|12
TGTGCCAGCAACTTAAGGGGCTTTGAAGCTTTCTTT
CASNLRGFEAFF
>TRBD1|TRBJ1-4|NA|TRBV6-6|14
TGTGCCAGCAGTTGGGGACAGGGCAATGAAAAACTGTTTTTT
CASSWGQGNEKLFF
>NA|TRBJ1-3|NA|TRBV11-2|12
TGTGCCAGCAGCTCGATGGGAAACACCATATATTTT
CASSSMGNTIYF
>TRBD1|TRBJ1-4|NA|TRBV5-8|15
TGTGCCAGCAGCGTGGGACAGGCACATAATGAAAAACTGTTTTTT
CASSVGQAHNEKLFF
>TRBD1|TRBJ2-5|NA|TRBV18|13
TGTGCCAGCTCACCGGGACAGGCGGAGACCCAGTACTTC
CASSPGQAETQYF
>NA|TRBJ2-7|NA|TRBV3-1/TRBV3-2|12
TGTGCCAGCAGCCCCGGATCTTACGAGCAGTACTTC
CASSPGSYEQYF
>NA|TRBJ2-7|NA|TRBV5-1|16
TGCGCCAGCAGCTTGGCCTTAACGGGGAGGTCCTACGAGCAGTACTTC
CASSLALTGRSYEQYF
>NA|TRBJ1-1|NA|TRBV3-1/TRBV3-2|15
TGTGCCAGCAGCCGGGGATTTGGGGGGGCCACTGAAGCTTTCTTT
CASSRGFGGATEAFF
>TRBD1|TRBJ1-2|NA|TRBV6-6|14
TGTGCCAGCAGTCACGGGACAGGGACCTATGGCTACACCTTC
CASSHGTGTYGYTF
>NA|TRBJ2-1|NA|TRBV30|13
TGTGCCTGGAGGGGGCGGTCCTACAATGAGCAGTTCTTC
CAWRGRSYNEQFF
>NA|TRBJ1-6|once|TRBV21-1|13
TGTGCCAGCAGGGGACTGTCTAATTCACCCCTCCACTTT
CASRGLSNSPLHF
>NA|TRBJ2-2|NA|TRBV3-1/TRBV3-2|11
TGTGCCAGTCGTATGGCGGGGGAGCTGTTTTTT
CASRMAGELFF
>NA|TRBJ1-1|NA|TRBV23-1|12
TGCGCCAGCCTCCGGGGAGGCACTGAAGCTTTCTTT
CASLRGGTEAFF
>NA|TRBJ2-2|NA|TRBV5-5|16
TGTGCCAGCAGCTTTCTACGGACAGCGAACACCGGGGAGCTGTTTTTT
CASSFLRTANTGELFF
>NA|TRBJ2-2|NA|TRBV5-1|15
TGCGCCAGCAGCTCGTTGACAGTGGATACCGGGGAGCTGTTTTTT
CASSSLTVDTGELFF
>NA|TRBJ2-5|NA|TRBV7-6|16
TGTGCCAGCAGCGCCCTCAGGAACGACCTCCAAGAGACCCAGTACTTC
CASSALRNDLQETQYF
>NA|TRBJ1-1|NA|TRBV2|15
TGTGCCAGCCGCGGGGGGCGGACGATGAACACTGAAGCTTTCTTT
CASRGGRTMNTEAFF
>NA|TRBJ1-1|few|TRBV6-5|12
TGTGCCACTCACTCAGTCGGCACTGAAGCTTTCTTT
CATHSVGTEAFF
>NA|TRBJ1-6|NA|TRBV28|20
TGTGCCAGCAGTTCACCACCGCAGTCAGGGATTCGAAGATATAATTCACCCCTCCACTTT
CASSSPPQSGIRRYNSPLHF
>NA|TRBJ1-6|NA|TRBV27|14
TGTGCCAGCAGTTTCCTTGGGGAAAATTCACCCCTCCACTTT
CASSFLGENSPLHF
>NA|TRBJ2-2|NA|TRBV2|15
TGTGCCAGCAGGAAGGAACAGGCGGCCACCGGGGAGCTGTTTTTT
CASRKEQAATGELFF
>TRBD2|TRBJ2-7|NA|TRBV18|12
TGTGCCAGCTCACCATCGATGGGGGGGGAGTACTTC
CASSPSMGGEYF
>NA|TRBJ2-2|NA|TRBV18|15
TGTGCCAGCTCACCAAATGCCGGGGACACCGGGGAGCTGTTTTTT
CASSPNAGDTGELFF